One and the same sample provided the 29 T cell receptor beta chains below, sequenced in a study of shared clonotypes between healthy human individuals. Here immunoSEQ multiplex PCR was the method, and the copy in TCRdb shows in-frame clones only, minus some. Of approximately 2.4 million clones listed, approximately 96% are singletons. The source material was naive CD4+ T cells sorted from blood. Subset of the sample: CD45RA+ positively selected. These receptors were collected from a man younger than 35 in good health.

The V and J genes are TRBV11-2 and TRBJ2-7; D gene uncertain. The V and J ends lost 1 base and 0 bases respectively, with 16 bases between them. CDR1 SGHAT and CDR2 FQNNGV come from the germline V gene. This CDR3 region has 17 residues. CDR3 in amino acids: CASSLASGRPASYEQYF. As DNA, the CDR3 is TGTGCCAGCAGCTTAGCTTCCGGACGGCCGGCCTCCTACGAGCAGTACTTC.

V and J are TRBV7-2 and TRBJ2-5; the match to TRBD2 covers 7 bases. V was pared by 0 bases and J by 2 bases, with 9 bases of the junction left unmatched. This CDR3 spans 17 amino acids. The V gene's germline CDR1 is SGHTA and CDR2 FQGNSA. CDR3 region: CASSLAPGGTVQETQYF. The CDR3 DNA reads TGTGCCAGCAGCTTAGCACCCGGGGGGACTGTACAAGAGACCCAGTACTTC.

As for this clone: This specimen includes other DNA sequences encoding the same CDR3. The gene calls are TRBV19 and TRBJ2-7; D is perhaps TRBD1 or TRBD2 (6 bases each). The CDR3 has 14 residues. CDR1 and CDR2 from the germline V gene are LNHDA and SQIVND (reference sequence). Between the trimmed V and J ends, which lost 2 bases and 0 bases, there was a span of 8 bases. The CDR3 nucleotides are TGTGCCAGTAGTATATCGGGGGCCTCCTACGAGCAGTACTTC. Translating gives CASSISGASYEQYF.

A few counts support this clone. The chain uses TRBV6-6 and TRBJ1-1; weak D call: TRBD1 (5 bases). V was pared by 5 bases and J by 10 bases, with 17 bases between. The CDR3 has 13 residues. The germline gives CDR1 MNHNY, CDR2 SVGAGI (reference sequence). CDR3 loop: CASSPSGSWGAFF. The CDR3 nucleotides read TGTGCCAGCAGTCCATCAGGGAGTTGGGGAGCTTTCTTT.

V usage is TRBV5-1 and J usage is TRBJ2-6; 7 bases map to TRBD1. V trimming: 4 bases; J trimming: 1 base; junction bases outside the gene matches: 5. Germline V gene lookup returns CDR1 SGHRS and CDR2 YFSETQ. This CDR3 comprises 16 residues. The CDR3 loop reads CASSQMTGSGANVLTF. The CDR3, as DNA: TGCGCCAGCAGCCAAATGACAGGGTCTGGGGCCAACGTCCTGACTTTC.

The chain joins TRBV6-4 to TRBJ2-1; D perhaps matches TRBD1 (6 bases). Trimming took off 6 bases at V and 5 bases at J, with 26 bases between the two ends. Germline loops: CDR1 MRHNA, CDR2 SNTAGT. This CDR3 has 18 residues. CDR3 coding DNA: TGTGCCAGCAGCTTACAGGGAACTGAATTTGGGGTAAACAATGAGCAGTTCTTC. Translated: CASSLQGTEFGVNNEQFF.

The chain uses TRBV30 and TRBJ2-1; 7 nucleotides line up with TRBD2. Germline assignment: CDR1 GTSNPN and CDR2 SVGIG (reference sequence). This CDR3 is built from 14 residues. The trim removed 2 bases at V and 4 bases at J, leaving 5 bases unmatched. In DNA form, the CDR3 reads TGTGCCTGGAGTACACTAGCGCGGTACAATGAGCAGTTCTTC. This codes for CAWSTLARYNEQFF.

The chain is built from TRBV7-8 and TRBJ2-1; D might be TRBD1 (5 bases). Germline V gives CDR1 SGHVS, CDR2 FQNEAQ. Trimming took off 1 base at V and 6 bases at J, with 10 bases between the two ends. The CDR3 covers 14 residues. CDR3 nucleotide sequence: TGTGCCAGCAGCTTAGAATGGCAGGGCAATGAGCAGTTCTTC. Translated: CASSLEWQGNEQFF.

The V call is TRBV29-1, the J call TRBJ2-2; possible D gene TRBD2, 5 bases. The CDR3 has 15 amino acids. Trimming took 0 bases from V and 4 from J, leaving 12 bases between them. CDR1 and CDR2 from the germline V gene are SQVTM and ANQGSEA. CDR3 loop: CSVEDRIASTGELFF. DNA for the CDR3: TGCAGCGTTGAAGATAGGATAGCGAGCACCGGGGAGCTGTTTTTT.

The CDR3 sequence: CASSLEWDEQFF. CDR3 nucleotide sequence: TGCGCCAGCAGCTTGGAGTGGGATGAGCAGTTCTTC. The V gene is TRBV5-1, the J gene TRBJ2-1; no definite D call. CDR3 length: 12 residues. Germline V gene lookup returns CDR1 SGHRS and CDR2 YFSETQ. V lost 0 bases and J lost 8, with 6 bases in between.

The chain is built from TRBV27 and TRBJ1-4; 7 nucleotides agree with TRBD1. The CDR3 spans 14 residues. Germline CDR1 reads MNHEY; CDR2 reads SMNVEV (reference sequence). V was clipped by 6 bases and J by 8 bases; unmatched bases: 9. Here the CDR3 reads CASSLDRVGEKLFF. DNA of the CDR3: TGTGCCAGCAGCCTCGACAGGGTGGGGGAAAAACTGTTTTTT.

The V call is TRBV30, the J call TRBJ2-7; 7 nucleotides agree with TRBD2. The CDR3 spans 14 residues. The trim removed 2 bases at V and 7 bases at J, leaving 11 bases unmatched. CDR1 is GTSNPN, CDR2 SVGIG, per germline (reference sequence). In DNA, the CDR3 is TGTGCCTGGAGTCGCCGGGATCCAGCGGGGGAGCAGTACTTC. This codes for CAWSRRDPAGEQYF.

This chain joins TRBV29-1 and TRBJ2-5, with 8 bases that match TRBD1. Germline assignment: CDR1 SQVTM and CDR2 ANQGSEA. The CDR3 loop spans 13 amino acids. Trimming cost V 7 bases and J 5 bases; bases outside gene matches: 9. The CDR3 DNA sequence: TGCAGCGGTGGACGGACAGGGACTGAGACCCAGTACTTC. It is translated as CSGGRTGTETQYF.

The chain has TRBV5-4 and TRBJ2-1; D assignment may be TRBD1 or TRBD2 (5 bases each). With 0 bases removed from V and 5 bases from J, the gap between germline ends came to 12 bases. This CDR3 is built from 15 residues. Germline V gene sequence: CDR1 SGHNT, CDR2 YYREEE (reference sequence). The CDR3 DNA reads TGTGCCAGCAGCTTGGTCGGTGGGGGTAACAATGAGCAGTTCTTC. Translation: CASSLVGGGNNEQFF.

The CDR3 DNA sequence: TGCGCCAGCAGTGAGAACGTGGGGCCCCCAGGGAGTGAGCAGTTCTTC. Its translation: CASSENVGPPGSEQFF. The V and J genes are TRBV10-1 and TRBJ2-1; D is possibly TRBD1 or TRBD2 (5 bases each). CDR3 length: 16 residues. Trimming removed 2 bases from V and 9 bases from J, with 20 bases in between. The germline V gene has CDR1 WNHNN and CDR2 SYGVQD (reference sequence).

This clone appeared once. The chain has TRBV11-2 and TRBJ1-2, with D unclear. The V end lost 5 bases, the J end lost 3 bases, and 13 bases lay between the germline ends. The germline V gene encodes CDR1 SGHAT and CDR2 FQNNGV. The CDR3 is 14 amino acids. CDR3 region: CASSPQRLYYGYTF. The DNA for the CDR3 is TGTGCCAGCAGCCCCCAGCGGTTGTACTATGGCTACACCTTC.

CDR3: CASSSKPSSYNSPLHF. The CDR3 coding sequence is TGTGCCAGCAGTTCCAAGCCTAGCTCCTATAATTCACCCCTCCACTTT. V and J are TRBV27 and TRBJ1-6; D not certain. Germline V gives CDR1 MNHEY, CDR2 SMNVEV (reference sequence). V was trimmed by 4 bases and J by 0 bases, leaving 10 bases between them. There are 16 residues in the CDR3.

The V gene is TRBV6-1, the J gene TRBJ1-6, with 7 bases fitting TRBD1. Germline V lookup: CDR1 MNHNS, CDR2 SASEGT. The CDR3 extends over 14 amino acids. J was trimmed by 3 bases and V by 6 bases; bases with no gene match: 2. Here the CDR3 reads CASRWDSYNSPLHF. The CDR3 bases are TGTGCCAGCAGGTGGGACAGCTATAATTCACCCCTCCACTTT.

The chain couples TRBV30 to TRBJ1-1; 9 bases are a match to TRBD1. Unmatched junction bases numbered 6, after V lost 1 base and J lost 3 bases. This CDR3 comprises 15 residues. Germline V gene lookup returns CDR1 GTSNPN and CDR2 SVGIG (reference sequence). The CDR3 DNA follows: TGTGCCTGGAGTGCGGCCCGGACAGGGGACACTGAAGCTTTCTTT. Protein sequence: CAWSAARTGDTEAFF.

As to this clone: The same CDR3 is also encoded by other DNA sequences in this sample. V usage is TRBV5-1 and J usage is TRBJ2-3; 12 nucleotides align to TRBD2. Germline CDR1 is SGHRS and CDR2 is YFSETQ. Trimming took 4 bases from V and 4 from J; bases not matched to a gene: 4. This CDR3 spans 15 amino acids. In DNA form, the CDR3 reads TGCGCCAGCAGCCTGACTAGCGGGGGCGCAGATACGCAGTATTTT. This encodes CASSLTSGGADTQYF.

The chain uses TRBV27 and TRBJ1-6; D is uncertain. Germline V lookup: CDR1 MNHEY, CDR2 SMNVEV (reference sequence). The CDR3 totals 17 residues. The V end was cut by 0 bases, the J end by 3 bases, with 12 bases between. The CDR3 here is CASSLSSVLSYNSPLHF. CDR3 nucleotides: TGTGCCAGCAGTTTATCTTCCGTTCTAAGCTATAATTCACCCCTCCACTTT.

The chain has TRBV27 and TRBJ2-2, with unresolved D. Germline values: CDR1 MNHEY, CDR2 SMNVEV (reference sequence). V lost 6 bases and J 2 bases, leaving 10 bases between the germline ends. The CDR3 has 14 amino acids. The CDR3 reads CASSPTSNTGELFF. The CDR3 DNA reads as TGTGCCAGCAGCCCAACATCAAACACCGGGGAGCTGTTTTTT.

The V call is TRBV7-8, the J call TRBJ1-5; D unresolved. This CDR3 contains 14 residues. CDR1 SGHVS and CDR2 FQNEAQ come from the germline V gene. Trimming removed 5 bases from V and 4 bases from J, with 12 bases in between. DNA of the CDR3: TGTGCCAGCAGCCCCGGACGAGGGAATCAGCCCCAGCATTTT. Protein sequence: CASSPGRGNQPQHF.

The V and J genes are TRBV28 and TRBJ1-3, with 9 bases fitting TRBD1. The CDR3 extends over 15 amino acids. J was trimmed by 5 bases and V by 4 bases; bases with no gene match: 6. Germline V gene data show CDR1 as MDHEN and CDR2 as SYDVKM. The CDR3 coding sequence is TGTGCCAGCAGTTCCCCGGGACAGGGTCGAAACACCATATATTTT. Its protein product is CASSSPGQGRNTIYF.

The chain uses TRBV4-1 and TRBJ2-7, with D possibly matching TRBD2 (6 bases). Germline V gene sequence: CDR1 MGHRA, CDR2 YSYEKL. The CDR3 consists of 15 residues. V was clipped by 0 bases and J by 2 bases, with 11 bases between them. The CDR3 here is CASSQDRRGTYEQYF. CDR3 bases: TGCGCCAGCAGCCAAGATCGGAGGGGAACCTACGAGCAGTACTTC.

This sequence joins TRBV18 and TRBJ2-7; 11 positions match TRBD1. The germline CDR1 and CDR2 sequences are KGHSH and LQKENI. The ends lost 8 bases at V and 2 bases at J; junction bases unmatched: 5. CDR3 length: 14 residues. CDR3 amino acids: CASPVGQGAYEQYF. The CDR3 bases are TGTGCCAGCCCCGTGGGACAGGGGGCCTACGAGCAGTACTTC.

The chain combines TRBV6-6 with TRBJ2-7, with 8 nucleotides matching TRBD2. The length of the CDR3 is 14 residues. V trimming: 7 bases; J trimming: 5 bases; junction bases outside the gene matches: 10. Germline loops: CDR1 MNHNY, CDR2 SVGAGI (reference sequence). CDR3: CASTARGGLDEQYF. As DNA, the CDR3 is TGTGCCAGCACCGCTCGGGGGGGACTTGACGAGCAGTACTTC.

CDR3 in amino acids: CASSQVSAGPGNQPQHF. DNA of the CDR3: TGCGCCAGCAGCCAAGTTTCGGCCGGCCCGGGCAATCAGCCCCAGCATTTT. V is TRBV4-1 and J is TRBJ1-5; no reliable D call. Trimming removed 1 base from V and 2 bases from J, with 15 bases in between. The CDR3 has 17 amino acids. Germline assignment: CDR1 MGHRA and CDR2 YSYEKL.

The chain combines TRBV29-1 with TRBJ2-1; possible D gene TRBD2, 5 bases. Germline CDR1 and CDR2: SQVTM and ANQGSEA. Trimming stripped 4 bases from V and 9 bases from J, with 13 bases between. The CDR3 covers 12 residues. CDR3 amino acids: CSVVPSFGEQFF. As DNA, the CDR3 is TGCAGCGTTGTGCCTAGCTTTGGTGAGCAGTTCTTC.